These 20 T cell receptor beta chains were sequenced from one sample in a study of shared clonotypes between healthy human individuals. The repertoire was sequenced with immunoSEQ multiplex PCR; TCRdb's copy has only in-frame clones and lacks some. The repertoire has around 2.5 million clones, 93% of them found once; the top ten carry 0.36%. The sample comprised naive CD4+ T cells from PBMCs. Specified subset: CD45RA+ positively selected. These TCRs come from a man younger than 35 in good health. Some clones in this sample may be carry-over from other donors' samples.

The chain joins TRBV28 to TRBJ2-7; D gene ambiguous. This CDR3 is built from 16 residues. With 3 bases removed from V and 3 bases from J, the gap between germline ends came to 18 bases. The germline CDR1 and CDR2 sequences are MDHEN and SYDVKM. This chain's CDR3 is CASSLSDHPSRYEQYF. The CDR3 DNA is TGTGCCAGCAGTTTGTCCGACCATCCCTCTCGCTACGAGCAGTACTTC.

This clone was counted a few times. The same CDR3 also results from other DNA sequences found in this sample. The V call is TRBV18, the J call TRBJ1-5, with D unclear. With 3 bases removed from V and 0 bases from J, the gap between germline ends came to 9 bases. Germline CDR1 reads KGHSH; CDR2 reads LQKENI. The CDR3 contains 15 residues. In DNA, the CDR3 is TGTGCCAGCTCACCGGGCCAAGATAGCAATCAGCCCCAGCATTTT. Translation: CASSPGQDSNQPQHF.

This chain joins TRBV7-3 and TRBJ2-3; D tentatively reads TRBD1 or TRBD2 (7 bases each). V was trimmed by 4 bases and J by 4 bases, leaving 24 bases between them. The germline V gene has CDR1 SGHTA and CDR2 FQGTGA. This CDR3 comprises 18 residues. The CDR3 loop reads CASSSGGGRGRWADTQYF. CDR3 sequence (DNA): TGTGCCAGCAGCTCCGGAGGAGGGAGGGGGCGATGGGCAGATACGCAGTATTTT.

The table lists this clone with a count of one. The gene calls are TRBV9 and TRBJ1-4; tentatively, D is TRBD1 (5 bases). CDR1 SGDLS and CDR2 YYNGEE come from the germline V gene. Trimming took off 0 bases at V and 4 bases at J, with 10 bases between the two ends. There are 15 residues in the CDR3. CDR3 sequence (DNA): TGTGCCAGCAGCGTAGGACAGATTTATAATGAAAAACTGTTTTTT. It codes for CASSVGQIYNEKLFF. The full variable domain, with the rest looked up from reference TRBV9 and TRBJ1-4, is DSGVTQTPKHLITATGQRVTLRCSPRSGDLSVYWYQQSLDQGLQFLIQYYNGEERAKGNILERFSAQQFPDLHSELNLSSLELGDSALYFCASSVGQIYNEKLFFGSGTQLSVL.

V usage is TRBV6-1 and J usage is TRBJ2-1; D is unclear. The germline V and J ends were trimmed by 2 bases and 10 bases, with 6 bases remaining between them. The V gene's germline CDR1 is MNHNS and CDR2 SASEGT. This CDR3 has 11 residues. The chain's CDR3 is CASSELGEQFF. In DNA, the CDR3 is TGTGCCAGCAGTGAACTGGGAGAGCAGTTCTTC.

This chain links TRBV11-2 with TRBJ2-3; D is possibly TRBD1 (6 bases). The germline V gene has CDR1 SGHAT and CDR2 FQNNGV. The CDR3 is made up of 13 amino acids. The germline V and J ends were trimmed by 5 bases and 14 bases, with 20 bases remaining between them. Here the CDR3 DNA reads TGTGCCAGCAGCCACCTAGACAGGAGTTGGGCGTATTTT. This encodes CASSHLDRSWAYF.

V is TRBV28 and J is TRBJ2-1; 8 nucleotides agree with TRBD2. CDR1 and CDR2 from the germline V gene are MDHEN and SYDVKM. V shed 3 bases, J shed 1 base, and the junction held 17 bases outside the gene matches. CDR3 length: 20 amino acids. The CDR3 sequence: CASSFLGGLEGWFSYNEQFF. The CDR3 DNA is TGTGCCAGCAGTTTCCTAGGGGGACTAGAAGGATGGTTTTCCTACAATGAGCAGTTCTTC.

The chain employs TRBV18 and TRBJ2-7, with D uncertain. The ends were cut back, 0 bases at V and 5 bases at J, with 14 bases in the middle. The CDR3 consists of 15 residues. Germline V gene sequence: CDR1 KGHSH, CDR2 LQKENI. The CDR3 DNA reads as TGTGCCAGCTCACCACCGGCCGCCGGGCCCCACGAGCAGTACTTC. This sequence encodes CASSPPAAGPHEQYF.

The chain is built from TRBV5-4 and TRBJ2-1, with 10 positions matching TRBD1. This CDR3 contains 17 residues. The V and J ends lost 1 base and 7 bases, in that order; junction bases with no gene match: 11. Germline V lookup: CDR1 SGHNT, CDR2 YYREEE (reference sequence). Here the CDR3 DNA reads TGTGCCAGCAGCTTGTTTTCCGGGACAGGGGTGAGGAATGAGCAGTTCTTC. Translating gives CASSLFSGTGVRNEQFF.

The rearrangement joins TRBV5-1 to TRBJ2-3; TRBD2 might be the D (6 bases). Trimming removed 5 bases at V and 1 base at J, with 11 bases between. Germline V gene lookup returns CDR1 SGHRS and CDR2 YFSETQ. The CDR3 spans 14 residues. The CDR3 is CASSTGGGTDTQYF. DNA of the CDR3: TGCGCCAGCAGTACAGGAGGGGGCACAGATACGCAGTATTTT.

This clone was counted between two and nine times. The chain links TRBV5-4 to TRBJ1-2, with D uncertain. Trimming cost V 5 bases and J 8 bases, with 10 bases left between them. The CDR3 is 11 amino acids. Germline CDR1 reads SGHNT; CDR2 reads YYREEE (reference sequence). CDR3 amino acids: CASSSIWGYTF. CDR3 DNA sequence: TGTGCCAGCAGTAGTATTTGGGGCTACACCTTC.

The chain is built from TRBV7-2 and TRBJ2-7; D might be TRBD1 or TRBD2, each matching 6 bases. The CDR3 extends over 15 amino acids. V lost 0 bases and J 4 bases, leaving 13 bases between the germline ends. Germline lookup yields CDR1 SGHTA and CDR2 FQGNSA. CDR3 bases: TGTGCCAGCAGCTTAGCTCTGGGGGGCTATTACGAGCAGTACTTC. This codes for CASSLALGGYYEQYF. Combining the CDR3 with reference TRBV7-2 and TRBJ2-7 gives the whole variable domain GAGVSQSPSNKVTEKGKDVELRCDPISGHTALYWYRQSLGQGLEFLIYFQGNSAPDKSGLPSDRFSAERTGGSVSTLTIQRTQQEDSAVYLCASSLALGGYYEQYFGPGTRLTVT.

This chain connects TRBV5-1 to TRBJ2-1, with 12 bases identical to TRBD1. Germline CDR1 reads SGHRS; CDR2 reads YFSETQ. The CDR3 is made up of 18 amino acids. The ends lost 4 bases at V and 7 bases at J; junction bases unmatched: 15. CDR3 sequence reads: CASSPPLGRDRGPNEQFF. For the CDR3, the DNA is TGCGCCAGCAGCCCCCCATTGGGACGGGACAGGGGGCCGAATGAGCAGTTCTTC.

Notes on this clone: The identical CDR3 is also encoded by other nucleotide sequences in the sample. Here the CDR3 DNA reads TGCGCCAGCAGCCAAGTGGGGGGGCGCACTGAAGCTTTCTTT. Its protein is CASSQVGGRTEAFF. The chain has TRBV4-1 and TRBJ1-1, with D maybe TRBD1 (6 bases). V was pared by 1 base and J by 4 bases, with 10 bases between. CDR1 MGHRA and CDR2 YSYEKL come from the germline V gene. The CDR3 runs 14 residues.

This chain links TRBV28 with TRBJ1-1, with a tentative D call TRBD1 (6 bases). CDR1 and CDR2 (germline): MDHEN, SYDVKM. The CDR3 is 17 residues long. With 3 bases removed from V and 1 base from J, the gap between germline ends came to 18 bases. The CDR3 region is CASSFVVRGQKNTEAFF. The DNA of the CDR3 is TGTGCCAGCAGTTTCGTCGTTAGGGGACAAAAGAACACTGAAGCTTTCTTT.

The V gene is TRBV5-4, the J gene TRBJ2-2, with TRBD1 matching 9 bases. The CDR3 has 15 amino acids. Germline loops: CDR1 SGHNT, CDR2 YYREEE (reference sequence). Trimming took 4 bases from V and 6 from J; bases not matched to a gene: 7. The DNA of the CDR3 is TGTGCCAGCAGCACGGACAGGGGAATGGCCGGGGAGCTGTTTTTT. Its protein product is CASSTDRGMAGELFF.

CDR3 coding DNA: TGTGCCAGCAGCATGGGACCAAGAGATGGCTACACCTTC. Translated, it gives CASSMGPRDGYTF. The rearrangement joins TRBV5-4 to TRBJ1-2, with D possibly matching TRBD1 (5 bases). V was shortened by 4 bases and J by 6 bases, with 13 bases between the two germline ends. This CDR3 has 13 residues. Germline V gene sequence: CDR1 SGHNT, CDR2 YYREEE (reference sequence). Combining the CDR3 with reference TRBV5-4 and TRBJ1-2 gives the whole variable domain ETGVTQSPTHLIKTRGQQVTLRCSSQSGHNTVSWYQQALGQGPQFIFQYYREEENGRGNFPPRFSGLQFPNYSSELNVNALELDDSALYLCASSMGPRDGYTFGSGTRLTVV.

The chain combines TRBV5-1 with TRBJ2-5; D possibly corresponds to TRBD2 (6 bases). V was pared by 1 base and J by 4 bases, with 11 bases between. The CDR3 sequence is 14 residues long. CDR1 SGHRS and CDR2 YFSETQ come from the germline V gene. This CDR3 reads CASSLRGGPETQYF. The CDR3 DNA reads TGCGCCAGCAGCTTGAGGGGAGGTCCAGAGACCCAGTACTTC.

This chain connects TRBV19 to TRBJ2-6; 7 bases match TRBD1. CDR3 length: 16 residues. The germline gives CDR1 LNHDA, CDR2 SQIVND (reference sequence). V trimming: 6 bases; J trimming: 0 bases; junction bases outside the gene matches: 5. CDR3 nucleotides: TGTGCCAGTAGCACAGACAGGGCCTCTGGGGCCAACGTCCTGACTTTC. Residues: CASSTDRASGANVLTF.

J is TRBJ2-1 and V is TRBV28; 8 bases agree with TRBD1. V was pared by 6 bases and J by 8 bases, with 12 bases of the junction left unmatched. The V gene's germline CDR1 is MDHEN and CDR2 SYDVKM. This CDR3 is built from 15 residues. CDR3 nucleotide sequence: TGTGCCAGCAGCTCACTTATGCTGGACAGGGATGAGCAGTTCTTC. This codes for CASSSLMLDRDEQFF.